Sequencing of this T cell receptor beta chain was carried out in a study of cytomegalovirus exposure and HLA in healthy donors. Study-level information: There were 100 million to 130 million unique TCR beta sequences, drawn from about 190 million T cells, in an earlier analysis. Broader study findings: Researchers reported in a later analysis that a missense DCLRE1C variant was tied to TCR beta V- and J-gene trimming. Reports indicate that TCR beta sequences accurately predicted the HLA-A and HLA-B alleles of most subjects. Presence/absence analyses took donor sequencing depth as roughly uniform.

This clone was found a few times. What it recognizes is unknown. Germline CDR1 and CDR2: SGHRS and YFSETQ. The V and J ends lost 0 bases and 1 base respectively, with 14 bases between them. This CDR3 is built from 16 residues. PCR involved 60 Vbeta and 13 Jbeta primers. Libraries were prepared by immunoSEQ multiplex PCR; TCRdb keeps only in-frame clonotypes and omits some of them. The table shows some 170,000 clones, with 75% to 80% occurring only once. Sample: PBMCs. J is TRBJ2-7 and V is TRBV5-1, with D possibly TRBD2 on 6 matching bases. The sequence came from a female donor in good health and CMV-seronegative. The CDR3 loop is CASSLAQTSRSYEQYF. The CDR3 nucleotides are TGCGCCAGCAGCTTGGCCCAGACTAGTAGGTCCTACGAGCAGTACTTC.